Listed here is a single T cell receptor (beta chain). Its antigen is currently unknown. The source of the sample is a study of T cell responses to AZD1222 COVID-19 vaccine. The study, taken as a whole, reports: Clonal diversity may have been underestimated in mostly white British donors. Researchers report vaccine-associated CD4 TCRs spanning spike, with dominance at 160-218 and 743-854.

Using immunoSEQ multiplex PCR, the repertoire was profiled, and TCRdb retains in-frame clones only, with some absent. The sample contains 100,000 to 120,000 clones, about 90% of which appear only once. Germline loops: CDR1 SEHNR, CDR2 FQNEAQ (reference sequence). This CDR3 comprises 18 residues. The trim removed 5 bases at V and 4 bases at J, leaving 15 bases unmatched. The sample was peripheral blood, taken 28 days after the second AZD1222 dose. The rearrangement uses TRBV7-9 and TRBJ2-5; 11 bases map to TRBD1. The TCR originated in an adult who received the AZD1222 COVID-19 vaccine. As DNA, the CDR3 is TGTGCCAGCAGCCCGAGCCCGGGACAGGGGGATTACCGAGAGACCCAGTACTTC. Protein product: CASSPSPGQGDYRETQYF.